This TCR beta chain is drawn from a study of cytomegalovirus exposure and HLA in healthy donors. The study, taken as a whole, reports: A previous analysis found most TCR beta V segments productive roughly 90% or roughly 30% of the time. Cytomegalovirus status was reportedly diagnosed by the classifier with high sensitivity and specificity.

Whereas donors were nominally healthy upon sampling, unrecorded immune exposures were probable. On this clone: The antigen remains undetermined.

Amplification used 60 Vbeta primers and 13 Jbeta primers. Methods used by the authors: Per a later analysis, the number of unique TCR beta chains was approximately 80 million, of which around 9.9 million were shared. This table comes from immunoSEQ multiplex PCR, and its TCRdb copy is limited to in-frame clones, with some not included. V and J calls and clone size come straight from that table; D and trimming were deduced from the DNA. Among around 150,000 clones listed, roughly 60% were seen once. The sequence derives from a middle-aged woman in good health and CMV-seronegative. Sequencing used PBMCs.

Here the CDR3 reads CASSQEQTGAFYGYTF. The CDR3 nucleotides read TGCGCCAGCAGCCAAGAGCAAACAGGCGCTTTCTATGGCTACACCTTC. The chain has TRBV4-1 and TRBJ1-2, with D possibly TRBD1 on 5 matching bases. The CDR3 extends over 16 amino acids. Trimming removed 0 bases from V and 4 bases from J, with 15 bases in between. CDR1 and CDR2 (germline): MGHRA, YSYEKL.